The 9 T cell receptor beta chains presented below share a single source sample, sequenced in a study of blood T cell repertoires in COVID-19. Some clones are missing from TCRdb's copy, which holds only in-frame ones; the method was immunoSEQ multiplex PCR. The top ten clones hold 2.5% to 3.5% of a sample with 52,000 or so clones, less than 95% of them seen once. The material sequenced was peripheral blood. These receptors were taken from a human donor in a cohort sampled during active COVID-19.

The gene calls are TRBV19 and TRBJ2-6; 8 bases are a match to TRBD2. The CDR3 runs to 15 residues. Germline-derived CDR1 and CDR2 are LNHDA and SQIVND (reference sequence). J lost 3 bases, V lost 7 bases, and 5 bases had no gene match. The CDR3 DNA follows: TGTGCCAGTACCTTCGGGGGGGTTGGGGCCAACGTCCTGACTTTC. This encodes CASTFGGVGANVLTF.

This clone was counted once. The rearrangement joins TRBV6-5 to TRBJ2-2; 10 bases match TRBD2. Per germline, CDR1 MNHEY and CDR2 SVGAGI. V lost 9 bases to trimming and J lost 8 bases; unmatched junction nucleotides: 12. The CDR3 has 15 amino acids. The CDR3 loop is CARWGTSDLEGELFF. In nucleotides, the CDR3 is TGTGCCAGATGGGGGACTAGCGATTTGGAGGGGGAGCTGTTTTTT.

The rearrangement joins TRBV3-1 (or the pseudogene TRBV3-2) to TRBJ2-7; 9 positions agree with TRBD2. Trimming took 1 base from V and 7 from J; bases not matched to a gene: 8. The CDR3 consists of 15 residues. Germline lookup yields CDR1 LGHDT and CDR2 YNNKEL (reference sequence). The CDR3 is CASSQVEAGGQEQYF. CDR3 bases: TGTGCCAGCAGCCAAGTGGAAGCGGGAGGTCAAGAGCAGTACTTC.

The rearrangement uses TRBV6-4 and TRBJ2-4; a possible D gene is TRBD1 (5 bases). The V end lost 1 base, the J end lost 1 base, and 11 bases lay between the germline ends. The CDR3 consists of 16 residues. Per germline, CDR1 MRHNA and CDR2 SNTAGT. CDR3 sequence (DNA): TGTGCCAGCAGTGACTGGTCAGGGATTGCCAAAAACATTCAGTACTTC. Translating gives CASSDWSGIAKNIQYF.

J is TRBJ2-7 and V is TRBV19; 11 nucleotides match TRBD2. Germline loops: CDR1 LNHDA, CDR2 SQIVND (reference sequence). V lost 6 bases and J lost 2; bases outside the gene matches: 12. This CDR3 is built from 17 residues. CDR3 sequence reads: CASRNHPGTSGAYEQYF. CDR3 bases: TGTGCCAGTAGAAACCACCCCGGGACTAGCGGAGCCTACGAGCAGTACTTC.

The chain recombines TRBV5-1 with TRBJ1-1; maybe TRBD1 (5 bases). The V gene lost 4 bases and the J gene lost 5 bases, with 15 bases spanning the gap. The germline V gene encodes CDR1 SGHRS and CDR2 YFSETQ. The CDR3 runs 14 residues. CDR3 protein: CASSGGTGGTEAFF. The CDR3 DNA reads TGCGCCAGCAGCGGGGGGACGGGGGGAACTGAAGCTTTCTTT.

The chain links TRBV27 to TRBJ1-1; D is perhaps TRBD1 (5 bases). The germline V and J ends were trimmed by 6 bases and 6 bases, with 17 bases remaining between them. The CDR3 has 14 amino acids. CDR1 MNHEY and CDR2 SMNVEV come from the germline V gene (reference sequence). The CDR3 bases are TGTGCCAGCAGCCCCTTCGGTAAGGGGCCTGAAGCTTTCTTT. The encoded protein is CASSPFGKGPEAFF.

This chain uses TRBV6-6 with TRBJ1-2; D not certain. V was cut by 0 bases and J by 8 bases, with 7 bases left in between. The germline V gene encodes CDR1 MNHNY and CDR2 SVGAGI (reference sequence). The length of the CDR3 is 12 residues. DNA for the CDR3: TGTGCCAGCAGTTACTCGAGTGTGGGCTACACCTTC. Its protein is CASSYSSVGYTF.

The gene calls are TRBV3-1 (or the pseudogene TRBV3-2) and TRBJ1-5; D is unresolved. The CDR3 runs 14 residues. Germline V gene data show CDR1 as LGHDT and CDR2 as YNNKEL (reference sequence). The germline V and J ends were trimmed by 2 bases and 3 bases, with 8 bases remaining between them. This CDR3 reads CASSQSGNNQPQHF. DNA for the CDR3: TGTGCCAGCAGCCAAAGCGGGAACAATCAGCCCCAGCATTTT.